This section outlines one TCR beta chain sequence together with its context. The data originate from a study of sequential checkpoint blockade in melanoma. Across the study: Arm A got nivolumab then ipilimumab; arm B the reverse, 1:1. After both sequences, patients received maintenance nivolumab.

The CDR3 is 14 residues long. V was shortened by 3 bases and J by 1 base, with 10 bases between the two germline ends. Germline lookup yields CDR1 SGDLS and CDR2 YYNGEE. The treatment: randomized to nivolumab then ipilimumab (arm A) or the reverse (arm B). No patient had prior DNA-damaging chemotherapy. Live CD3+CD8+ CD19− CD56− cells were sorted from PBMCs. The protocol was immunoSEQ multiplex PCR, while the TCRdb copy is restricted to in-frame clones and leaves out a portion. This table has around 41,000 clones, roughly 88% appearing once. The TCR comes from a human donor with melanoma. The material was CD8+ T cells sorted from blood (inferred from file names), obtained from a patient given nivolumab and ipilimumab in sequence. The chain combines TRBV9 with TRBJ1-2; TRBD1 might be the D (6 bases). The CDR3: CASSAGTLNYGYTF. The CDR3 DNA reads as TGTGCCAGCAGCGCGGGGACACTTAACTATGGCTACACCTTC.